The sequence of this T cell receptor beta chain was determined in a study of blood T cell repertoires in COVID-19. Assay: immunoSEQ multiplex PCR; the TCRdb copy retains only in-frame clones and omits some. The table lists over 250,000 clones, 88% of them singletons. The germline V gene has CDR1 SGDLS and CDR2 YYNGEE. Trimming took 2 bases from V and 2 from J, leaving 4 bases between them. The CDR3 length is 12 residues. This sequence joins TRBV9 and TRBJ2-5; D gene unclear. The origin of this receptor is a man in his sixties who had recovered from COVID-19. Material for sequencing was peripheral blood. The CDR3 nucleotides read TGTGCCAGCAGCGTTTTACAAGAGACCCAGTACTTC. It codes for CASSVLQETQYF.